Following are 2 T cell receptor beta chains from one sample sequenced in a study of CD8+CD57+ T cells in acquired aplastic anemia. Profiling that covered TCR beta VDJ and CDR3 relied on genomic DNA as its template. TCRdb re-analysed the reads in MiXCR, keeping a single row per CDR3 protein. The sample records around 140,000 distinct CDR3 sequences, around two fifths being singletons. Sequenced material: sorted CD4+, CD8+, or CD8+CD57+ T cells (not recorded which) from PBMCs. The receptor set was obtained from a human donor in good health, serving as a control.

The V gene is TRBV30, the J gene TRBJ2-5, with D uncertain. The CDR3 spans 12 residues. Trimming took off 2 bases at V and 5 bases at J, with 9 bases between the two ends. Per the germline V gene, CDR1 is GTSNPN and CDR2 is SVGIG (reference sequence). The CDR3 sequence: CAWSLVRETQYF. The CDR3 nucleotides are TGTGCCTGGAGTCTAGTGAGGGAGACCCAGTACTTC.

This clonotype was recorded at least ten times. This sequence joins TRBV9 and TRBJ1-2; 7 bases are shared with TRBD1. The CDR3 consists of 14 residues. Germline CDR1 SGDLS, CDR2 YYNGEE. V shed 3 bases, J shed 8 bases, and the junction held 10 bases outside the gene matches. DNA for the CDR3: TGTGCCAGCAGCGCATCGTGGCAGGGGGACGGCTACACCTTC. Translating it yields CASSASWQGDGYTF.